Listed below are T cell receptor beta chains from one sample, sequenced in a study of blood T cell repertoires in COVID-19. The table came from immunoSEQ multiplex PCR; TCRdb's copy has only in-frame clones and leaves some out. Among about 69,000 clones listed, 70% to 90% were seen once. The sequencing input was peripheral blood. The source is a man younger than 45 with acute or convalescent COVID-19. Each CDR3 is given with its conserved first and last residue. A D gene is named only where the DNA matches it firmly. Not all rows give a size; the values are once, few, many and, for expanded clones, a class.

abundance	d_gene	v_gene	j_gene	CDR3aa	CDR3nt
NA	TRBD2	TRBV2	TRBJ2-7	CASRDPEIKGLAGGWEQYF	TGTGCCAGCAGAGACCCGGAAATCAAGGGACTAGCGGGAGGTTGGGAGCAGTACTTC
few	NA	TRBV21-1	TRBJ2-1	CASTSATEVRYNEQFF	TGTGCCAGCACTTCGGCGACAGAGGTTCGCTACAATGAGCAGTTCTTC
NA	TRBD1	TRBV10-3	TRBJ1-1	CAIRDREGTEAFF	TGTGCCATCAGGGACAGGGAGGGCACTGAAGCTTTCTTT
NA	NA	TRBV3-1/TRBV3-2	TRBJ1-2	CASGGGGNGGYTF	TGTGCCAGCGGGGGGGGAGGGAACGGTGGCTACACCTTC
NA	NA	TRBV6-5	TRBJ2-3	CASSYSDSRDTQYF	TGTGCCAGCAGTTACAGTGACAGTAGAGATACGCAGTATTTT
NA	TRBD2	TRBV10-3	TRBJ2-7	CAIRDTSGPSYEQYF	TGTGCCATCAGAGACACTAGCGGCCCTTCCTACGAGCAGTACTTC
NA	NA	TRBV5-4	TRBJ2-1	CASSLEAGIYNEQFF	TGTGCCAGCAGCTTGGAGGCAGGGATCTACAATGAGCAGTTCTTC
NA	TRBD1	TRBV9	TRBJ1-2	CASSPDVTGGLGYTF	TGTGCCAGCAGCCCCGATGTAACAGGGGGCCTTGGCTACACCTTC
NA	NA	TRBV25-1	TRBJ2-7	CASSENREDQQYF	TGTGCCAGCAGTGAAAACAGGGAAGACCAGCAGTACTTC
once	TRBD1	TRBV18	TRBJ1-1	CASSSTGRNTEAFF	TGTGCCAGCTCGTCGACAGGGAGGAACACTGAAGCTTTCTTT
NA	TRBD2	TRBV6-2/TRBV6-3	TRBJ2-1	CASSFSGGAFEQFF	TGTGCCAGCAGTTTTAGCGGGGGGGCCTTTGAGCAGTTCTTC
NA	NA	TRBV10-3	TRBJ2-1	CAIRDSSYNEQFF	TGTGCCATCAGGGACAGCTCCTACAATGAGCAGTTCTTC
NA	TRBD2	TRBV5-1	TRBJ2-4	CASSKGLAGAGNIQYF	TGCGCCAGCAGCAAGGGACTAGCGGGAGCTGGAAACATTCAGTACTTC
NA	NA	TRBV7-2	TRBJ1-5	CASSLGTAYNQPQHF	TGTGCCAGCAGCTTAGGAACAGCCTACAATCAGCCCCAGCATTTT
few	TRBD1	TRBV30	TRBJ1-5	CAWSEDRAQPQHF	TGTGCCTGGAGCGAGGACAGGGCTCAGCCCCAGCATTTT
NA	NA	TRBV13	TRBJ1-6	CASSLAQGMGNSPLHF	TGTGCCAGCAGCTTAGCGCAGGGGATGGGTAATTCACCCCTCCACTTT
NA	TRBD1	TRBV6-2/TRBV6-3	TRBJ1-1	CASSYGWRQGNTEAFF	TGTGCCAGCAGTTACGGTTGGAGACAGGGGAACACTGAAGCTTTCTTT
NA	NA	TRBV24-1	TRBJ2-3	CATSDKKGHGADTQYF	TGTGCCACCAGTGATAAAAAGGGACACGGAGCAGATACGCAGTATTTT
NA	NA	TRBV13	TRBJ2-2	CASRVGNTGELFF	TGTGCCAGCAGAGTGGGCAACACCGGGGAGCTGTTTTTT
NA	TRBD1	TRBV7-9	TRBJ1-1	CASSTGQMNTEAFF	TGTGCCAGCAGCACGGGACAGATGAACACTGAAGCTTTCTTT
once	NA	TRBV29-1	TRBJ1-4	CSVRLGGTNEKLFF	TGCAGCGTCCGCTTAGGGGGAACTAATGAAAAACTGTTTTTT
once	NA	TRBV5-1	TRBJ1-6	CASSSSERSPLHF	TGCGCCAGCAGCTCTAGCGAACGTTCACCCCTCCACTTT
NA	TRBD1	TRBV6-4	TRBJ1-2	CASSDPRTGNYGYTF	TGTGCCAGCAGTGACCCCCGGACAGGGAACTATGGCTACACCTTC
NA	NA	TRBV29-1	TRBJ2-5	CSVVGDRNQETQYF	TGCAGCGTTGTCGGAGACAGAAATCAAGAGACCCAGTACTTC
NA	NA	TRBV7-6	TRBJ1-2	CASSPLYGRSNYGYTF	TGTGCCAGCAGCCCACTTTACGGCAGGTCTAACTATGGCTACACCTTC
NA	NA	TRBV5-1	TRBJ1-5	CASSPGGVGNQPQHF	TGCGCCAGCAGCCCCGGGGGGGTAGGCAATCAGCCCCAGCATTTT
NA	NA	TRBV27	TRBJ1-4	CASRYNRNANEKLFF	TGTGCCAGCAGGTATAACAGGAATGCTAATGAAAAACTGTTTTTT
NA	NA	TRBV4-2	TRBJ2-1	CASSLGQGRLSGISYNEQFF	TGTGCCAGCAGTCTTGGACAGGGACGCTTGAGCGGGATCTCCTACAATGAGCAGTTCTTC
NA	NA	TRBV7-9	TRBJ2-2	CASSLGPVVAGELFF	TGTGCCAGCAGCTTAGGTCCCGTGGTAGCCGGGGAGCTGTTTTTT
NA	TRBD1	TRBV3-1/TRBV3-2	TRBJ1-2	CASTGTGGEYYGYTF	TGTGCCAGCACCGGGACAGGGGGCGAATACTATGGCTACACCTTC
once	TRBD1	TRBV4-1	TRBJ2-7	CASSRTGGTHEQYF	TGCGCCAGCAGCCGGACAGGGGGCACCCACGAGCAGTACTTC
NA	NA	TRBV7-2	TRBJ1-1	CASSVDRYNTEAFF	TGTGCCAGCAGCGTTGACAGATACAACACTGAAGCTTTCTTT
NA	NA	TRBV9	TRBJ1-1	CASSGEFTEAFF	TGTGCCAGCAGCGGAGAGTTCACTGAAGCTTTCTTT
NA	TRBD1	TRBV7-3	TRBJ1-5	CASSSYRTGGHQPQHF	TGTGCCAGCAGCTCATACCGGACAGGTGGGCATCAGCCCCAGCATTTT
NA	NA	TRBV7-9	TRBJ1-2	CASSLLQYYGYTF	TGTGCCAGCAGCTTACTCCAGTATTATGGCTACACCTTC
NA	TRBD1	TRBV28	TRBJ1-1	CASSPPAGQGSNTEAFF	TGTGCCAGCAGTCCCCCGGCTGGACAGGGGTCGAACACTGAAGCTTTCTTT
NA	NA	TRBV5-6	TRBJ2-5	CASSLATGGETQYF	TGTGCCAGCAGCTTGGCTACCGGAGGGGAGACCCAGTACTTC
NA	NA	TRBV21-1	TRBJ1-5	CASSKAEPKKRRAQPQHF	TGTGCCAGCAGCAAAGCCGAACCTAAAAAAAGGAGGGCTCAGCCCCAGCATTTT
NA	NA	TRBV6-5	TRBJ1-1	CASSYSIRGNTEAFF	TGTGCCAGCAGTTACTCGATCCGAGGCAACACTGAAGCTTTCTTT
NA	TRBD1	TRBV30	TRBJ2-5	CAWRIQGNQETQYF	TGTGCCTGGAGAATACAGGGGAATCAAGAGACCCAGTACTTC
NA	NA	TRBV2	TRBJ1-6	CASSEDQGRDSPLHF	TGTGCCAGCAGCGAGGACCAGGGGAGGGATTCACCCCTCCACTTT
NA	NA	TRBV12-3/TRBV12-4	TRBJ1-1	CASSFGLTEAFF	TGTGCCAGCAGTTTTGGCTTGACTGAAGCTTTCTTT
once	NA	TRBV2	TRBJ2-3	CASDPLRSTDTQYF	TGTGCCAGCGACCCCCTGAGGAGCACAGATACGCAGTATTTT
NA	TRBD2	TRBV6-2/TRBV6-3	TRBJ2-5	CASSAIAGGGETQYF	TGTGCCAGCAGTGCTATAGCGGGGGGCGGAGAGACCCAGTACTTC
once	NA	TRBV11-2	TRBJ2-2	CASSLFLASGELFF	TGTGCCAGCAGCTTATTTCTAGCATCGGGGGAGCTGTTTTTT
NA	NA	TRBV29-1	TRBJ2-5	CSVGRGAETQYF	TGCAGCGTTGGGAGGGGCGCAGAGACCCAGTACTTC
NA	TRBD1	TRBV2	TRBJ1-2	CASSRTGKNYGYTF	TGTGCCAGCAGCCGGACAGGGAAAAACTATGGCTACACCTTC
NA	NA	TRBV5-5	TRBJ1-1	CASSSSLRTVNTEAFF	TGTGCCAGCAGCTCCTCCCTACGGACAGTGAACACTGAAGCTTTCTTT
once	TRBD2	TRBV6-2/TRBV6-3	TRBJ2-1	CASSSRGLAGNRYNEQFF	TGTGCCAGCAGTTCAAGAGGTTTAGCGGGAAATAGGTACAATGAGCAGTTCTTC
NA	TRBD2	TRBV5-1	TRBJ2-1	CASSRQTSGGAYEQFF	TGCGCCAGCAGCCGCCAGACTAGCGGGGGGGCATATGAGCAGTTCTTC
once	TRBD1	TRBV24-1	TRBJ2-2	CATSDSRAGGTTGELFF	TGTGCCACCAGTGATTCTCGAGCAGGGGGCACCACCGGGGAGCTGTTTTTT
few	TRBD2	TRBV7-3	TRBJ2-1	CASSSRGGGSSYNEQFF	TGTGCCAGCAGCTCCCGGGGGGGCGGGAGCTCCTACAATGAGCAGTTCTTC